The sequence of this T cell receptor beta chain was determined in a study of post-analysis software for immune sequencing data. Findings and limits, study-wide: Roughly 5 TRBV segments, including TRBV5-6, TRBV5-1 and TRBV20-1, were more frequent in patients than controls.

Notes on this clonotype: Its antigen is as yet unknown.

Presence of unique molecular identifiers characterized the TCR beta cDNA libraries. The source material, 1 to 10 million T cells, gave rise to 500,000 or so cDNA molecules. TCRdb re-derived calls from the PCR reads in MiXCR, one entry per CDR3 protein. The sample has fewer than 700,000 distinct CDR3 sequences, roughly 47% seen once; the top ten hold around 1.7%. V was pared by 0 bases and J by 4 bases, with 16 bases between. In germline, CDR1 is SGHRS, CDR2 YFSETQ. The CDR3 length is 16 residues. This chain joins TRBV5-1 and TRBJ2-5; either TRBD1 or TRBD2 may fit D (6 bases each). The clonotype originates from a girl between 5 and 17 years old with multiple sclerosis. Material: blood. This chain's CDR3 is CASSLALGGGTETQYF. CDR3 bases: TGCGCCAGCAGCTTGGCTCTTGGAGGGGGGACAGAGACCCAGTACTTC. Full variable domain (missing parts from reference TRBV5-1 and TRBJ2-5): KAGVTQTPRYLIKTRGQQVTLSCSPISGHRSVSWYQQTPGQGLQFLFEYFSETQRNKGNFPGRFSGRQFSNSRSEMNVSTLELGDSALYLCASSLALGGGTETQYFGPGTRLLVL.